This T cell receptor beta chain came from a study of cytomegalovirus exposure and HLA in healthy donors. The V and J ends lost 5 bases and 2 bases, in that order; junction bases with no gene match: 11. The CDR3 is 17 residues long. Germline-derived CDR1 and CDR2 are SNHLY and FYNNEI. Study observations and caveats: The productive fraction for most TCR beta V segments was about 87% or about 30% in an earlier analysis. Later analysis identified a missense DCLRE1C variant that was linked to TCR beta V- and J-gene trimming. Evidence from a later analysis indicated that most CMV-associated TCR beta chains looked HLA-restricted.

To note about this clone: The antigen remains unidentified.

Primers: 60 Vbeta forward and 13 Jbeta reverse. Using immunoSEQ multiplex PCR, the repertoire was profiled, and TCRdb retains in-frame clones only, with some absent. The sample consists of about 170,000 clones, about 81% of them appearing once. It was healthy bone marrow donors who served as donors. This TCR was recovered from a girl between 2 and 10 years old in good health and CMV-seropositive. The chain employs TRBV2 and TRBJ2-1, with 8 bases that match TRBD2. Sequencing was performed on PBMCs. For the CDR3, the DNA is TGTGCCAGCAGTCAGAGTTTAGCGGGACCCACCTACAATGAGCAGTTCTTC. Its translation is CASSQSLAGPTYNEQFF.